The clone carrying this TCR beta chain was detected only a few times. Its target is not known. This sample was included in a study of cytomegalovirus exposure and HLA in healthy donors. Germline V lookup: CDR1 SQVTM, CDR2 ANQGSEA. Trimming shortened V by 8 bases and J by 2 bases, and 21 bases separated the two germline ends. The CDR3 consists of 15 residues. Study-wide points: Accurate predictions that matched the HLA-A and HLA-B alleles of most subjects were reportedly made from TCR beta sequences. Earlier analysis yielded a pattern in which most TCR beta V segments were productive about 87% or about 30% of the time. Per a later analysis, about 17,000 TCR beta sequences showed association with HLA alleles at 0.05 false discovery rate.

The study ran its PCR with 60 Vbeta and 13 Jbeta primers. Per the authors' pipeline: It was a later analysis that counted 83 million or so unique TCR beta chains, of which 9 million to 13 million were shared. Repertoires were generated with immunoSEQ multiplex PCR, while TCRdb's copy carries only in-frame clones and drops some. The DNA gave D and trimming, while V, J and clone size come from that table. The data contain about 130,000 clones, 74% of them singletons. The sequenced material came from PBMCs. The sequence was collected from a man aged 35 to 55 in good health and CMV-seropositive. The J gene is TRBJ1-2, the V gene TRBV29-1, with D possibly being TRBD1 (6 bases). The DNA for the CDR3 is TGCAGCACATACGGCGGGGGGGCAGGAAACTATGGCTACACCTTC. Its translation: CSTYGGGAGNYGYTF.